The rows below give T cell receptor beta chains drawn from one sample of a study of cytomegalovirus exposure and HLA in healthy donors. Method: immunoSEQ multiplex PCR; TCRdb's copy keeps in-frame clones and lacks some. There are some 70,000 clones in the sample, with over 4.5% held by the top ten. The specimen sequenced was PBMCs. These receptors were collected from a middle-aged man in good health and CMV-seronegative. Each CDR3 is given with its conserved first and last residue. A D gene is named only where the DNA matches it firmly.

V gene	J gene	D gene	CDR3 DNA	CDR3 protein
TRBV2	TRBJ2-3	.	TGTGCCAGCGGAAGGATGCTAGCCGGGGGAGATACGCAGTATTTT	CASGRMLAGGDTQYF
TRBV2	TRBJ2-7	.	TGTGCCAGCAGTGAAAGAGTGGGGGGCGAGCAGTACTTC	CASSERVGGEQYF
TRBV15	TRBJ1-2	.	TGTGCCACCAGCAGAGGCAGGGGTGACTACACCTTC	CATSRGRGDYTF
TRBV5-1	TRBJ2-5	.	TGCGCCAGCAGCTTGGTAGGGGGTGGTTCCCAAGAGACCCAGTACTTC	CASSLVGGGSQETQYF
TRBV10-2	TRBJ2-3	TRBD2	TGCGCCAGCAGTGACCGTACGTCTCTCGGGGGGAAGCAGTATTTT	CASSDRTSLGGKQYF
TRBV19	TRBJ1-3	TRBD1	TGTGCCAGTATGGACAGGGCCGGAAACACCATATATTTT	CASMDRAGNTIYF
TRBV6-1	TRBJ1-6	.	TGTGCCAGCAGTCTAAAAACAGGAACCGGTTCACCCCTCCACTTT	CASSLKTGTGSPLHF
TRBV28	TRBJ2-7	.	TGTGCCAGTGAAACGGGACAAACCTACGAGCAGTACTTC	CASETGQTYEQYF
TRBV7-9	TRBJ1-2	TRBD1	TGTGCCAGCAGCAAGGACAGGACCGTCGGCTACACCTTC	CASSKDRTVGYTF
TRBV7-2	TRBJ2-6	TRBD1	TGTGCCAGCAGGCCACAGGGGGCCGGGGCCAACGTCCTGACTTTC	CASRPQGAGANVLTF
TRBV4-1	TRBJ2-3	TRBD2	TGCGCCAGCAGCCAGAGAACGGGAGGAAGCACAGATACGCAGTATTTT	CASSQRTGGSTDTQYF
TRBV5-1	TRBJ1-2	TRBD1	TGCGCCAGCAGCGACAGGGGGTACACGGGAGGCTACACCTTC	CASSDRGYTGGYTF
TRBV2	TRBJ2-5	TRBD2	TGTGCCAGCAGTGAAAACCTAGCGGGGGGGCTTTGGTACTTC	CASSENLAGGLWYF
TRBV2	TRBJ1-3	TRBD1	TGTGCCAGCAAAGAGGGACAGAGAAACACCATATATTTT	CASKEGQRNTIYF
TRBV11-2	TRBJ1-1	TRBD1	TGTGCCAGCAGCCAAGGACAGGGGGATATTCACACTGAAGCTTTCTTT	CASSQGQGDIHTEAFF
TRBV5-1	TRBJ1-1	.	TGCGCCAGCAGCTCTCTGACATCGGTGCTGAACACTGAAGCTTTCTTT	CASSSLTSVLNTEAFF
TRBV27	TRBJ2-3	TRBD2	TGTGCCAGCAGTTTGGTTAGCGGGAGGGCCTTGACAGATACGCAGTATTTT	CASSLVSGRALTDTQYF
TRBV10-3	TRBJ2-1	.	TGTGCCATCTTACCGGGAGTGGGTAATGAGCAGTTCTTC	CAILPGVGNEQFF
TRBV9	TRBJ2-2	TRBD2	TGTGCCAGCAGCTCAGGACTAGCGGGAGTAGGTGCCGGGGAGCTGTTTTTT	CASSSGLAGVGAGELFF
TRBV27	TRBJ2-3	TRBD2	TGTGCCAGCATAAGTACTAGCGGGACCGCTAGCACAGATACGCAGTATTTT	CASISTSGTASTDTQYF
TRBV11-2	TRBJ2-7	TRBD1	TGTGCCAGCAGCATAGGGGGCAATCCTACCTACGAGCAGTACTTC	CASSIGGNPTYEQYF
TRBV27	TRBJ2-3	TRBD1	TGTGCCAGCAGCCGGACAGGGGGAACAGATACGCAGTATTTT	CASSRTGGTDTQYF